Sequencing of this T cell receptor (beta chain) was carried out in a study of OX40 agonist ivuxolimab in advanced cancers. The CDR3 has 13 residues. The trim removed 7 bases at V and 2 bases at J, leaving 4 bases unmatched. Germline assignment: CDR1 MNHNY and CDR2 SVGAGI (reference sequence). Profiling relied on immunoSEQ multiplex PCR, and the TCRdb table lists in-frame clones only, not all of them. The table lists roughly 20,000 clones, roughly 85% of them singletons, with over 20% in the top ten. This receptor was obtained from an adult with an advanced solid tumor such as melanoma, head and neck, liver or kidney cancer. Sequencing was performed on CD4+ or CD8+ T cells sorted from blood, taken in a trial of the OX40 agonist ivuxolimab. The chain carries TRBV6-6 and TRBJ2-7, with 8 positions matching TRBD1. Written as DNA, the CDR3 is TGTGCCAGCAAAGGGACAGGACCCTACGAGCAGTACTTC. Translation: CASKGTGPYEQYF.